Included here is one T cell receptor beta chain sequence, with context. Antigen specificity is unknown. V was clipped by 5 bases and J by 1 base; unmatched bases: 14. This CDR3 spans 17 amino acids. Germline CDR1 reads MDHEN; CDR2 reads SYDVKM. This entry belongs to a study of shared clonotypes between healthy human individuals. About the study: CD4 naive cells filled three plates per donor, CD4 memory three, CD8 naive two and CD8 memory one. Study-wide results and limits: Rarefaction exposed incomplete sorted-subset sequencing despite large depth.

Data came from immunoSEQ multiplex PCR; TCRdb stores just in-frame clones and leaves some out. The sample records fewer than 3 million clones, 85% to 95% being singletons. The specimen sequenced was naive CD4+ T cells from PBMCs. This sample's subset: CD45RA+ positively selected. The TCR was taken from a man aged 18 to 35 in good health. Some clones in this sample may be carry-over from other donors' samples. The chain combines TRBV28 with TRBJ2-7, with 7 positions matching TRBD2. The chain's CDR3 is CASSIGREIGFSYEQYF. In DNA form, the CDR3 reads TGTGCCAGCAGTATTGGGCGGGAGATTGGCTTTTCCTACGAGCAGTACTTC. Filled out from reference TRBV28 and TRBJ2-7, the complete variable domain reads DVKVTQSSRYLVKRTGEKVFLECVQDMDHENMFWYRQDPGLGLRLIYFSYDVKMKEKGDIPEGYSVSREKKERFSLILESASTNQTSMYLCASSIGREIGFSYEQYFGPGTRLTVT.